The text below deals with one T cell receptor (beta chain). Its specificity is unknown. This specimen comes from a study of CD8 T cells in ankylosing spondylitis. Study-wide findings and caveats: Some of these motif variants have turned up before, in reports on reactive arthritis synovial fluid and blood.

Germline values: CDR1 MNHNS, CDR2 SASEGT. The trim removed 7 bases at V and 10 bases at J, leaving 15 bases unmatched. The CDR3 runs to 15 residues. Library preparation for TCR beta used quantitative 5'-RACE with molecular barcodes. MiXCR was run by TCRdb on the 5' RACE reads, yielding one entry per CDR3 protein. The table lists a few hundred thousand distinct CDR3 sequences, around 21% of them singletons. This TCR came from a female donor with ankylosing spondylitis or in good health (not recorded which). V and J are TRBV6-1 and TRBJ2-1, with TRBD2 matching 8 bases. The sample comprised blood, either unsorted or a sorted T cell fraction (not recorded which). CDR3 nucleotide sequence: TGTGCCAGCACCTTGAGTGCTAGCGGGCCCCTCGAGCAGTTCTTC. Its protein product is CASTLSASGPLEQFF.